Listed below are T cell receptor beta chains from one sample, sequenced in a study of OX40 agonist ivuxolimab in advanced cancers. Using immunoSEQ multiplex PCR, the repertoire was profiled, and TCRdb retains in-frame clones only, with some absent. The table shows about 82,000 clones, with 70% to 90% occurring only once. Sample: CD4+ or CD8+ T cells sorted from blood, taken in a trial of the OX40 agonist ivuxolimab. The source is an adult with an advanced solid tumor such as melanoma, head and neck, liver or kidney cancer. Both conserved end residues are trimmed from each CDR3. Fields, in order: V gene, J gene, CDR3 protein.

TRBV11-2,TRBJ2-2,ASSYLRTNTGELF
TRBV6-4,TRBJ2-5,ASSDRQGQTQY
TRBV7-9,TRBJ1-4,ASSLRGQGNEKLF
TRBV10-3,TRBJ1-1,AISEGPLNTEAF
TRBV19,TRBJ1-1,ASKGQARGNTEAF
TRBV7-6,TRBJ2-1,ASGLGQADNEQF
TRBV7-9,TRBJ2-3,ASSRAEADTQY
TRBV13,TRBJ2-1,ASSHSGGAHEQF
TRBV5-6,TRBJ1-2,ASSLPGTGDYGYT
TRBV15,TRBJ1-2,ATSSRVDGYT
TRBV11-1,TRBJ2-3,ASSPSRTGRTDTQY
TRBV19,TRBJ1-5,ASSPEGIAQH
TRBV7-8,TRBJ2-3,ASSSRLAGTDTQY
TRBV5-1,TRBJ1-1,ASSQYRAAGNTEAF
TRBV11-3,TRBJ2-2,ASSLRAGELF
TRBV7-9,TRBJ1-3,ASSSLEGREGNTIY
TRBV7-3,TRBJ2-2,ASSLTGGDTGELF
TRBV2,TRBJ1-2,ASSGGLRAYGYT
TRBV6-6,TRBJ2-7,ASTQREGLSEQY
TRBV6-6,TRBJ2-7,ASRRLAESYEQY
TRBV7-9,TRBJ2-7,ASSFGGAAEQY
TRBV5-4,TRBJ2-1,ASSLGTSSYNEQF
TRBV19,TRBJ1-1,ASSGTGYRAF
TRBV29-1,TRBJ1-4,SVDWDIYATNEKLF
TRBV6-5,TRBJ2-3,ACRGQWTDTQY
TRBV5-1,TRBJ2-1,ASSLQVNNEQF
TRBV5-4,TRBJ2-1,ASSLGGSRTNEQF
TRBV30,TRBJ2-7,AWKVGRGRGEQY
TRBV7-2,TRBJ2-1,ASSSQGYEQF
TRBV11-3,TRBJ2-2,ASSSPGGELF
TRBV7-6,TRBJ1-3,ASSLSSGTAGNTIY
TRBV7-3,TRBJ2-2,ASSPSTSGSAGELF
TRBV7-9,NA,ASSTLTGGKYEQY
TRBV9,TRBJ1-2,ASSVGGTAANYGYT
TRBV7-9,NA,ASSLADSYEQY
TRBV7-3,TRBJ1-1,ASSLGYGPGFAGAF
TRBV2,TRBJ1-2,ASSETGPNYGYT
TRBV10-2,TRBJ2-5,ASSDSGGTQY
TRBV5-1,TRBJ1-6,ASSPQGAGAPLH
TRBV19,TRBJ2-1,ASSIGLGRLAGGYYNEQF
TRBV30,TRBJ1-1,AWSERVGKAF
TRBV27,TRBJ2-7,ASSLKSVGGVEQY
TRBV27,TRBJ1-1,ASRGRERTEAF
TRBV7-4,TRBJ2-2,ASSCTSASSNTGELF
TRBV18,TRBJ2-5,ASSLGDQETQY
TRBV19,TRBJ1-1,ASKSGIEAF
TRBV12-5,TRBJ1-2,ASGLALNYGYT
TRBV5-1,TRBJ2-2,ASSLAWANTGELF
TRBV7-9,TRBJ2-7,ASSLGQHSSYEQY
TRBV5-1,TRBJ2-5,ASRSWGQETQY
TRBV5-1,TRBJ2-1,ASSLGGSSYNEQF
TRBV11-2,TRBJ1-5,ASSYSNQPQH
TRBV29-1,TRBJ2-1,SVGGGYNEQF
TRBV4-2,TRBJ2-1,ASSQDLRTSGRDEQF
TRBV25-1,TRBJ1-6,ASSGGWFGDSPLH
TRBV6-6,TRBJ1-5,ASRGDPYSNQPQH
TRBV29-1,TRBJ1-2,SVEDLRTVYGYT
TRBV9,TRBJ2-1,ASSVGQGLGNEQF
TRBV29-1,TRBJ2-5,SVDRGVGETQY
TRBV5-1,TRBJ2-5,ASSSLPWGGKETQY